The T cell receptor beta chain under discussion was sequenced for a study of cytomegalovirus exposure and HLA in healthy donors. V was clipped by 4 bases and J by 5 bases, with 20 bases between them. Germline loops: CDR1 SGHAT, CDR2 FQNNGV. The CDR3 totals 17 residues. Points from the study as a whole: V- and J-gene trimming of TCR beta was linked (in a later analysis) to a missense DCLRE1C variant. The only immune exposure information that was available was CMV serostatus.

13 Jbeta primers and 60 Vbeta primers were used for the PCR. Using immunoSEQ multiplex PCR, the repertoire was profiled, and TCRdb retains in-frame clones only, with some absent. This sample has 180,000 or so clones, with approximately 86% found just once. To note about this clone: The antigen is not known.

This sequence originates from a woman between 25 and 40 years old in good health and CMV-seronegative. Sequencing was performed on PBMCs. This chain connects TRBV11-2 to TRBJ1-4; D is undetermined. The CDR3 spells CASSSRVSTSINEKLFF. The CDR3 DNA sequence: TGTGCCAGCAGCTCGAGGGTCAGCACATCAATAAATGAAAAACTGTTTTTT.